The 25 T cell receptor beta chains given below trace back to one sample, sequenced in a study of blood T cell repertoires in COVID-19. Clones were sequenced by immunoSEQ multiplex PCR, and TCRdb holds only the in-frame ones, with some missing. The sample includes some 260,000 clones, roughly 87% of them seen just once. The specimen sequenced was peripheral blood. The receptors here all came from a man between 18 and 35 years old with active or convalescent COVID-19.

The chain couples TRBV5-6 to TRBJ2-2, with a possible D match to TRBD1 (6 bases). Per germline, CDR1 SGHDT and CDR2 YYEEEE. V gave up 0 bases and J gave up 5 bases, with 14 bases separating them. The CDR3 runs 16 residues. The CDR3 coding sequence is TGTGCCAGCAGCTTGGACAGGGAGATGGATACCGGGGAGCTGTTTTTT. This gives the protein CASSLDREMDTGELFF.

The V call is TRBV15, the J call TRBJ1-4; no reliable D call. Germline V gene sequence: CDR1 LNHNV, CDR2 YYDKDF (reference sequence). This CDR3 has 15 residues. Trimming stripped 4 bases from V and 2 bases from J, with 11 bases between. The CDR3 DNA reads TGTGCCACCAGCAAGCCGGCGGGCACTAATGAAAAACTGTTTTTT. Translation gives CATSKPAGTNEKLFF.

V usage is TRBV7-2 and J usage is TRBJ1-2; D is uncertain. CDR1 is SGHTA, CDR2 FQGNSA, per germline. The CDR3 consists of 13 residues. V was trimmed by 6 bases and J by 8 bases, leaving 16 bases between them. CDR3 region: CASRATGSGGYTF. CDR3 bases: TGTGCCAGCAGGGCCACGGGGTCCGGCGGCTACACCTTC.

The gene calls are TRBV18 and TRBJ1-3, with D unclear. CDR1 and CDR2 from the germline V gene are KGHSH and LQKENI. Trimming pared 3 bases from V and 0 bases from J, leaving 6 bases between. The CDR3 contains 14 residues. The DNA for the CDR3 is TGTGCCAGCTCACCTGACTACTCTGGAAACACCATATATTTT. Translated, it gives CASSPDYSGNTIYF.

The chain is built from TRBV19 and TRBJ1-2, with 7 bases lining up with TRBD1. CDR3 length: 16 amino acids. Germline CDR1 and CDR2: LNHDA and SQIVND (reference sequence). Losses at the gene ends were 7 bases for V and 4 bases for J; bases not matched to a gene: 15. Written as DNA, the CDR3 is TGTGCCAGTAATCCTTCGGTTTCACAGGGGCTCTATGGCTACACCTTC. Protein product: CASNPSVSQGLYGYTF.

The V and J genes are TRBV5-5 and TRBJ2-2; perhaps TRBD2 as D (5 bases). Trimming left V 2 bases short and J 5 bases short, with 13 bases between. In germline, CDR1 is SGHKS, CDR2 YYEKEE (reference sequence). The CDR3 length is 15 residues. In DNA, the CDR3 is TGTGCCAGCAGCTTAACCGGGAAGTGGACCGGGGAGCTGTTTTTT. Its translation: CASSLTGKWTGELFF.

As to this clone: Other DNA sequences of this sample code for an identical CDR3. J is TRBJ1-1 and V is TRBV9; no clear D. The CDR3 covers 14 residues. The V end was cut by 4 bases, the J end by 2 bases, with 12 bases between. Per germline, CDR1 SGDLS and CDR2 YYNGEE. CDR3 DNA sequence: TGTGCCAGCAGCCCCACGGGGTCAAACACTGAAGCTTTCTTT. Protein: CASSPTGSNTEAFF.

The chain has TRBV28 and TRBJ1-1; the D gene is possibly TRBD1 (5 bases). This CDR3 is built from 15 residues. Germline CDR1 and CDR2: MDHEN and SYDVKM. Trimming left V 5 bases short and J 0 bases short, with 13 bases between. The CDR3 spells CASSQDTRLNTEAFF. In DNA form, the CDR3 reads TGTGCCAGCAGTCAGGACACCCGATTGAACACTGAAGCTTTCTTT.

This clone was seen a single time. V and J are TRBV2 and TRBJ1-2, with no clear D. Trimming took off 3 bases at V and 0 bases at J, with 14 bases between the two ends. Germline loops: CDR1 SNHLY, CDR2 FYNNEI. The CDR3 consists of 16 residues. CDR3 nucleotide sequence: TGTGCCAGCAGTGAGGCCCGGGTACCTACTAACTATGGCTACACCTTC. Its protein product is CASSEARVPTNYGYTF. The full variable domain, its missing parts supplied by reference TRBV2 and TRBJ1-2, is EPEVTQTPSHQVTQMGQEVILRCVPISNHLYFYWYRQILGQKVEFLVSFYNNEISEKSEIFDDQFSVERPDGSNFTLKIRSTKLEDSAMYFCASSEARVPTNYGYTFGSGTRLTVV.

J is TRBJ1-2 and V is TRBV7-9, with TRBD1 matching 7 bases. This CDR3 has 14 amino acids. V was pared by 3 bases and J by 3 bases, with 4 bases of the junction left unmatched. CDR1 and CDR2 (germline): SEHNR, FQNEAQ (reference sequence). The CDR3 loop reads CASSFLQGYYGYTF. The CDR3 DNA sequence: TGTGCCAGCAGCTTCCTACAGGGGTACTATGGCTACACCTTC.

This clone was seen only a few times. CDR3 coding DNA: TGTGCCAGCGAGGACAGGTCGCAAGGGAACACTGAAGCTTTCTTT. Translated, it gives CASEDRSQGNTEAFF. The chain employs TRBV7-9 and TRBJ1-1, with 7 bases lining up with TRBD1. Germline V gives CDR1 SEHNR, CDR2 FQNEAQ (reference sequence). The CDR3 runs 15 residues. V lost 8 bases to trimming and J lost 1 base; unmatched junction nucleotides: 10.

Here the CDR3 DNA reads TGTGCTAGTGGTTTGGGACTAGCGGGCGACAATGAGCAGTTCTTC. Its protein is CASGLGLAGDNEQFF. This chain links TRBV12-5 with TRBJ2-1; 10 bases are shared with TRBD2. V dropped 1 base and J dropped 5; count of bases not matched to a gene: 2. The CDR3 runs 15 residues. From germline, CDR1 is LGHNT and CDR2 FRNRAP. Full variable domain (rest looked up from reference TRBV12-5 and TRBJ2-1): DARVTQTPRHKVTEMGQEVTMRCQPILGHNTVFWYRQTMMQGLELLAYFRNRAPLDDSGMPKDRFSAEMPDATLATLKIQPSEPRDSAVYFCASGLGLAGDNEQFFGPGTRLTVL.

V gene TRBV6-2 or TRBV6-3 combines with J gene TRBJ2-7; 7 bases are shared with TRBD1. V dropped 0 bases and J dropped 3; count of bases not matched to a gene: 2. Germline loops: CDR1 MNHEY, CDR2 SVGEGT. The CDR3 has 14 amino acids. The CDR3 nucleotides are TGTGCCAGCAGTTACTCGGACAGGTACTACGAGCAGTACTTC. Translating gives CASSYSDRYYEQYF.

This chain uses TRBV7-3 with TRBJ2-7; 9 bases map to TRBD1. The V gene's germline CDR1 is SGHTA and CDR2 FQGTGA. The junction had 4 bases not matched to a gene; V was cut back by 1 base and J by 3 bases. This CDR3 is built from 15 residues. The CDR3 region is CASSLRATGGYEQYF. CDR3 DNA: TGTGCCAGCAGCTTAAGAGCGACAGGGGGCTACGAGCAGTACTTC.

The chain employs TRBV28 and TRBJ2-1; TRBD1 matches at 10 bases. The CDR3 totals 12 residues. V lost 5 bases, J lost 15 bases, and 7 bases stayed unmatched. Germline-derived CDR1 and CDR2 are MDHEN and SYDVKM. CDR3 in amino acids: CASSPWTGGLFF. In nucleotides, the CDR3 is TGTGCCAGCAGTCCATGGACAGGGGGACTGTTCTTC.

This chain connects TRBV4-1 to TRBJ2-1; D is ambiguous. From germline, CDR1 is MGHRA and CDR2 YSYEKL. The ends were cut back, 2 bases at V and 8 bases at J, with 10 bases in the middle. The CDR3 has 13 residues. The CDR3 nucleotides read TGCGCCAGCAGCCAACCCCGAGTGGATGAGCAGTTCTTC. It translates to CASSQPRVDEQFF.

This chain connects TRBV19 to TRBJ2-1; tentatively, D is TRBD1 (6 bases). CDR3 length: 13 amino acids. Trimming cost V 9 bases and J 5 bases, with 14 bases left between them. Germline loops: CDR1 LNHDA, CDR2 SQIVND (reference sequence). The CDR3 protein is CASLRDTDNEQFF. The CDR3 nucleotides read TGTGCCAGCCTACGGGACACTGACAATGAGCAGTTCTTC.

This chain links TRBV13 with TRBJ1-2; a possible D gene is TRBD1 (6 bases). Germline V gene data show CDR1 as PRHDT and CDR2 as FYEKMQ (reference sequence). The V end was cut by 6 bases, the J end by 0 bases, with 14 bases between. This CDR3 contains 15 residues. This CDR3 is CASRPGQTTNYGYTF. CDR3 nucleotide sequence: TGTGCCAGCAGACCCGGACAGACCACTAACTATGGCTACACCTTC.

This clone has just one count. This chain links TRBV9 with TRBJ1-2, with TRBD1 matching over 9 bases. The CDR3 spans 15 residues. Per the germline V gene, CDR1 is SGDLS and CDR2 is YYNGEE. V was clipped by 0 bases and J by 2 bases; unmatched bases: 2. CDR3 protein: CASSVETGGNYGYTF. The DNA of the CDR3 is TGTGCCAGCAGCGTAGAAACAGGGGGCAACTATGGCTACACCTTC.

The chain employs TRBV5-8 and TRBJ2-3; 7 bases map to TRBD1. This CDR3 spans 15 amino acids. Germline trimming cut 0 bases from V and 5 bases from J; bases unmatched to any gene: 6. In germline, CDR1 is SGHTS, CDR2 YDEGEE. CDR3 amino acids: CASSLEGQPEDTQYF. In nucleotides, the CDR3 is TGTGCCAGCAGCTTGGAGGGACAGCCGGAAGATACGCAGTATTTT.

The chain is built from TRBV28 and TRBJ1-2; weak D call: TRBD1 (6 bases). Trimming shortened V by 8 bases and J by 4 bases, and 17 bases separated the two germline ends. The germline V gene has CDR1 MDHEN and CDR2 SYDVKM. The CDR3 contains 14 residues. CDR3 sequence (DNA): TGTGCCAGCTCATCTGTACAGGGCCGCTATGGCTACACCTTC. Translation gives CASSSVQGRYGYTF.

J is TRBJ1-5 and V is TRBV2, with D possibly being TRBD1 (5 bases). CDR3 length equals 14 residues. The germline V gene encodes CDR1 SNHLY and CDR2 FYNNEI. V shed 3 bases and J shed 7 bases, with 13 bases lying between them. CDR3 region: CASSEGEGWQPQHF. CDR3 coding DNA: TGTGCCAGCAGTGAGGGGGAGGGCTGGCAGCCCCAGCATTTT.

CDR3 region: CASTGDSYEQYF. The CDR3 region has the DNA TGTGCCAGCACGGGCGACAGCTACGAGCAGTACTTC. The genes are TRBV2 and TRBJ2-7, with a tentative D call TRBD1 (5 bases). The CDR3 consists of 12 residues. Trimming pared 7 bases from V and 3 bases from J, leaving 10 bases between. Looked up from germline, CDR1 is SNHLY and CDR2 is FYNNEI.

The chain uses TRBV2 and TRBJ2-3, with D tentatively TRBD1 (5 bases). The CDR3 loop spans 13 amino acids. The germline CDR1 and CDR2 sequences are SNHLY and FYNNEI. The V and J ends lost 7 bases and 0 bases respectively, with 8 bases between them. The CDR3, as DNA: TGTGCCAGCAAACAGGAGAGCACAGATACGCAGTATTTT. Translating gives CASKQESTDTQYF.

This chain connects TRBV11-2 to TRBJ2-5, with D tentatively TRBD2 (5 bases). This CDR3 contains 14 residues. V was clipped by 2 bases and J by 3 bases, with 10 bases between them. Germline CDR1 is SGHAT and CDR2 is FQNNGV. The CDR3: CASSLMSSEETQYF. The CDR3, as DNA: TGTGCCAGCAGCTTAATGAGTAGCGAAGAGACCCAGTACTTC. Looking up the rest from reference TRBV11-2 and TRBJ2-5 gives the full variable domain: EAGVAQSPRYKIIEKRQSVAFWCNPISGHATLYWYQQILGQGPKLLIQFQNNGVVDDSQLPKDRFSAERLKGVDSTLKIQPAKLEDSAVYLCASSLMSSEETQYFGPGTRLLVL.